Listed below are T cell receptor beta chains from one sample, sequenced in a study of blood T cell repertoires in COVID-19. The repertoire was sequenced with immunoSEQ multiplex PCR; TCRdb's copy has only in-frame clones and lacks some. This table has fewer than 350,000 clones, less than 90% appearing once. Source material: peripheral blood. These receptors all stem from a woman aged 70-85 years with COVID-19, enrolled during active disease. Each CDR3 is given with its conserved first and last residue. The order of the fields is J gene, D gene, clone size, V gene, CDR3 protein, CDR3 DNA. A D gene is named only where the DNA matches it firmly. Part of the rows lack a size; the others show once, few, many or a class for expanded clones.

TRBJ1-1	-	-	TRBV10-3	CAIRIQGTNTEAFF	TGTGCCATCAGAATACAGGGCACGAACACTGAAGCTTTCTTT
TRBJ2-1	-	-	TRBV11-3	CASSLLENEQFF	TGTGCCAGCAGCTTACTAGAAAATGAGCAGTTCTTC
TRBJ2-5	TRBD1	-	TRBV24-1	CATSDQGQVQETQYF	TGTGCCACCAGTGACCAGGGACAGGTCCAAGAGACCCAGTACTTC
TRBJ1-4	-	once	TRBV21-1	CASSSYGQNEKLFF	TGTGCCAGCAGCAGTTACGGTCAAAATGAAAAACTGTTTTTT
TRBJ2-5	-	few	TRBV7-6	CASSLNRPRISSIQETQYF	TGTGCCAGCAGCTTAAATCGCCCTAGGATCTCTTCTATTCAAGAGACCCAGTACTTC
TRBJ2-6	-	-	TRBV4-1	CASSQGTVKSSGANVLTF	TGCGCCAGCAGCCAAGGGACAGTTAAATCCTCTGGGGCCAACGTCCTGACTTTC
TRBJ2-7	TRBD2	-	TRBV13	CASSSGLADNEQYF	TGTGCCAGCAGCTCGGGACTAGCGGATAACGAGCAGTACTTC
TRBJ1-1	-	-	TRBV7-9	CASSSSSRGTNTEAFF	TGTGCCAGCAGCTCATCCTCGAGGGGGACGAACACTGAAGCTTTCTTT
TRBJ2-2	-	-	TRBV4-3	CASRSRVNTGELFF	TGCGCCAGCCGAAGCAGGGTGAACACCGGGGAGCTGTTTTTT
TRBJ1-2	-	-	TRBV6-2/TRBV6-3	CASSPGEPFYGYTF	TGTGCCAGCAGCCCCGGGGAGCCCTTCTATGGCTACACCTTC
TRBJ2-3	TRBD2	once	TRBV6-2/TRBV6-3	CASSPTSGGADTQYF	TGTGCCAGCAGCCCCACTAGCGGGGGTGCAGATACGCAGTATTTT
TRBJ1-1	-	-	TRBV5-1	CASSLATRPNTEAFF	TGCGCCAGCAGCTTGGCGACACGACCGAACACTGAAGCTTTCTTT
TRBJ1-2	-	-	TRBV28	CASSPPPVLNYGYTF	TGTGCCAGCAGTCCCCCTCCAGTGCTTAACTATGGCTACACCTTC
TRBJ2-3	TRBD2	-	TRBV3-1/TRBV3-2	CASSQELIAGATDTQYF	TGTGCCAGCAGCCAAGAGTTAATAGCGGGGGCCACAGATACGCAGTATTTT
TRBJ2-7	TRBD1	-	TRBV30	CAWTGQGLEQYF	TGTGCCTGGACCGGACAGGGGCTAGAGCAGTACTTC
TRBJ2-3	-	-	TRBV13	CASSTWTDTDTQYF	TGTGCCAGCAGCACATGGACAGACACAGATACGCAGTATTTT
TRBJ2-3	TRBD2	-	TRBV7-3	CASSPSGGADTQYF	TGTGCCAGCAGCCCTAGCGGGGGGGCAGATACGCAGTATTTT
TRBJ1-5	-	once	TRBV21-1	CASSNSTGQHRSQPQHF	TGTGCCAGCAGCAACAGTACGGGACAGCATAGGAGTCAGCCCCAGCATTTT
TRBJ2-5	-	-	TRBV5-1	CASSPGETQYF	TGCGCCAGCAGCCCCGGGGAGACCCAGTACTTC
TRBJ1-2	TRBD1	once	TRBV7-8	CASSLGSGTGGGYTF	TGTGCCAGCAGCTTAGGGTCCGGGACAGGGGGAGGCTACACCTTC
TRBJ2-5	TRBD2	-	TRBV19	CASSSRGAPQETQYF	TGTGCCAGTAGTTCGCGGGGGGCCCCGCAAGAGACCCAGTACTTC
TRBJ2-7	TRBD1	once	TRBV11-2	CASSVDRGWDEQYF	TGTGCCAGCAGCGTCGACAGGGGATGGGACGAGCAGTACTTC
TRBJ1-2	TRBD1	few	TRBV27	CASSPSDRVNYGYTF	TGTGCCAGCAGTCCGTCAGACAGGGTTAACTATGGCTACACCTTC
TRBJ1-4	-	-	TRBV30	CAWRLGAHEKLFF	TGTGCCTGGAGACTGGGCGCACATGAAAAACTGTTTTTT
TRBJ1-1	TRBD1	-	TRBV10-2	CASRNVYRGEAEAFF	TGCGCCAGCAGGAACGTTTACAGGGGCGAGGCTGAAGCTTTCTTT
TRBJ1-1	TRBD1	-	TRBV2	CASSITQGDTEAFF	TGTGCCAGCAGTATAACACAGGGGGACACTGAAGCTTTCTTT
TRBJ1-4	TRBD1	-	TRBV27	CASGTGLEKLFF	TGTGCCTCCGGGACAGGGCTTGAAAAACTGTTTTTT
TRBJ1-6	-	-	TRBV5-1	CASSLATGLTSPLHF	TGCGCCAGCAGCTTGGCTACAGGGCTGACTTCACCCCTCCACTTT
TRBJ1-1	-	-	TRBV27	CASSFGRRSSDTEAFF	TGTGCCAGCAGTTTCGGCAGGAGGTCTTCGGACACTGAAGCTTTCTTT
TRBJ2-7	-	-	TRBV5-1	CASSLVQGEYEQYF	TGCGCCAGCAGCTTGGTACAGGGAGAATACGAGCAGTACTTC
TRBJ1-1	-	-	TRBV3-1/TRBV3-2	CASSHYQGGAEAFF	TGTGCCAGCAGCCATTATCAGGGAGGAGCTGAAGCTTTCTTT
TRBJ1-2	-	-	TRBV24-1	CATSDFRDTGHRCTF	TGTGCCACCAGTGATTTCCGGGACACGGGACATCGCTGCACCTTC
TRBJ1-1	-	-	TRBV11-2	CASRSLSGKQNTEAFF	TGTGCCAGCAGGTCCCTGTCGGGGAAGCAGAACACTGAAGCTTTCTTT
TRBJ2-7	-	-	TRBV13	CASSLGTGGTYEQYF	TGTGCCAGCAGCTTAGGGACAGGAGGTACCTACGAGCAGTACTTC
TRBJ2-7	TRBD1	few	TRBV2	CASKGHRDRTTGGDEQYF	TGTGCGAGCAAGGGACACCGGGACAGGACCACCGGCGGGGACGAGCAGTACTTC
TRBJ2-1	-	-	TRBV5-6	CASSLRWNEQFF	TGTGCCAGCAGCTTGCGGTGGAATGAGCAGTTCTTC